This paragraph reports one T cell receptor beta chain. J was trimmed by 7 bases and V by 6 bases; bases with no gene match: 14. The length of the CDR3 is 16 residues. Germline CDR1 MDHEN, CDR2 SYDVKM. This sample is drawn from a study of blood T cell repertoires in COVID-19. Assay: immunoSEQ multiplex PCR; the TCRdb copy retains only in-frame clones and omits some. The repertoire includes some 260,000 clones, about 86% of them detected once, and approximately 4.5% sits in the top ten. Sequenced: PBMCs or T cells enriched from blood (not recorded which). This TCR derives from a young man with acute COVID-19. The rearrangement links TRBV28 to TRBJ1-5; TRBD1 agrees at 8 bases. CDR3 sequence (DNA): TGTGCCAGCAGCCCATTAAGGACAGGGACGACGCAGCCCCAGCATTTT. Translating gives CASSPLRTGTTQPQHF.